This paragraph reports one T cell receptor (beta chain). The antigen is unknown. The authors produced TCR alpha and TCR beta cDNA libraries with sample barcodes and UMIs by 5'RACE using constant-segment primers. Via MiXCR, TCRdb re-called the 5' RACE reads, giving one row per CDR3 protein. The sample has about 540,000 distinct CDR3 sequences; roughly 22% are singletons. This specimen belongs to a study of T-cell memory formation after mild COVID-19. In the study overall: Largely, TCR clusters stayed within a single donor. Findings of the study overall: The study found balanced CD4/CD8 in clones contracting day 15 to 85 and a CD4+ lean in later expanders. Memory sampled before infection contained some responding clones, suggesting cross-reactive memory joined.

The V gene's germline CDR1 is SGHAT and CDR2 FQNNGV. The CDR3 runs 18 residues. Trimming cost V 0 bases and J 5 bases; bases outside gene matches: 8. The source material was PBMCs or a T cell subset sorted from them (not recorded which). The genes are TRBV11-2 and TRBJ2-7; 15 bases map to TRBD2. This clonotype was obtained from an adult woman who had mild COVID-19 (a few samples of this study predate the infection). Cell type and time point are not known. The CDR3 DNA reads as TGTGCCAGCAGCTTAGATCGAGGACTAGCGGGGGGGCCTAACGAGCAGTACTTC. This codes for CASSLDRGLAGGPNEQYF.